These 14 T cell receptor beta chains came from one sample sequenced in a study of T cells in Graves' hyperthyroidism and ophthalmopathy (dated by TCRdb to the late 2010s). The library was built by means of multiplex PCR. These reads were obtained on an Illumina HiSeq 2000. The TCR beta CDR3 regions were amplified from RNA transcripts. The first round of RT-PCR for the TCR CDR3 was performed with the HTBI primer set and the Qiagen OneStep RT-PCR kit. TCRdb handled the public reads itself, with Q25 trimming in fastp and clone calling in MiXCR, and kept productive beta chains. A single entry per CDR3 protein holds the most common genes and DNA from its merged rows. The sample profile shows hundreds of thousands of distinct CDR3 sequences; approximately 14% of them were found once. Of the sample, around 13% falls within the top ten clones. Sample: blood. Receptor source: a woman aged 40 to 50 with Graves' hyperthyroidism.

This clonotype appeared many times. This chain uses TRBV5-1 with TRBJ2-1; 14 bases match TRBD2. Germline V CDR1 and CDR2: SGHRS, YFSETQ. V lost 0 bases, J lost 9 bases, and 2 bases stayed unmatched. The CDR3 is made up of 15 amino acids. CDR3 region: CASSLGGLAGGEQFF. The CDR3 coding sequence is TGCGCCAGCAGCTTGGGTGGACTAGCGGGAGGTGAGCAGTTCTTC.

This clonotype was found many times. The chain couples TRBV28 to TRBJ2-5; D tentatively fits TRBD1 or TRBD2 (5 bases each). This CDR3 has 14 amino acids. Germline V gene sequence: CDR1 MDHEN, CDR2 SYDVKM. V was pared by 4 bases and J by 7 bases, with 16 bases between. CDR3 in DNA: TGTGCCAGCAGTTCCCCCGGGACCCCGTGGACCCAGTACTTC. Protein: CASSSPGTPWTQYF.

The CDR3 reads CSPDDNQPQHF. The CDR3 DNA reads as TGCAGCCCTGACGACAATCAGCCCCAGCATTTT. This sequence joins TRBV29-1 and TRBJ1-5; D remains ambiguous. The germline gives CDR1 SQVTM, CDR2 ANQGSEA. The CDR3 contains 11 residues. V shed 8 bases and J shed 3 bases, with 8 bases lying between them.

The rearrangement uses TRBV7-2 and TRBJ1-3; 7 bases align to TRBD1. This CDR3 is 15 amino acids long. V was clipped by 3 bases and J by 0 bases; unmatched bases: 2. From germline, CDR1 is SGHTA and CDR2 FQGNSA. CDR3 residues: CASSLDRISGNTIYF. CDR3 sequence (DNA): TGTGCCAGCAGCTTGGACAGGATCTCTGGAAACACCATATATTTT.

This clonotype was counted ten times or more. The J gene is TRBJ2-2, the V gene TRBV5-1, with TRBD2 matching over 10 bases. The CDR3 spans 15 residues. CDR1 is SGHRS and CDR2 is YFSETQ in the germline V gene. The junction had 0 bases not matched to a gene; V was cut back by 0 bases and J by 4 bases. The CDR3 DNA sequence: TGCGCCAGCAGCTTGGCTAGCGGGAGCACCGGGGAGCTGTTTTTT. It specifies CASSLASGSTGELFF.

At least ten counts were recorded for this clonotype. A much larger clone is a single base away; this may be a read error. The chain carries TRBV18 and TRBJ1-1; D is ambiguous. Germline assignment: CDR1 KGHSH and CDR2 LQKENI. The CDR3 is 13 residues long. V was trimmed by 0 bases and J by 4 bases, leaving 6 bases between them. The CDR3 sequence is CASSPPGSTEAFF. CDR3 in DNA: TGTGCCAGCTCACCACCGGGCAGCACTGAAGCTTTCTTT. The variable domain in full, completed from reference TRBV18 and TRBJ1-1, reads NAGVMQNPRHLVRRRGQEARLRCSPMKGHSHVYWYRQLPEEGLKFMVYLQKENIIDESGMPKERFSAEFPKEGPSILRIQQVVRGDSAAYFCASSPPGSTEAFFGQGTRLTVV.

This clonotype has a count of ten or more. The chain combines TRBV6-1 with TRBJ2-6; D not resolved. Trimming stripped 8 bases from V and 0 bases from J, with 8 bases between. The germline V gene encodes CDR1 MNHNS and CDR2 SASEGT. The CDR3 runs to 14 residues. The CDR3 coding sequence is TGTGCCAGCGGTCTCACCTCTGGGGCCAACGTCCTGACTTTC. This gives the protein CASGLTSGANVLTF.

The CDR3 sequence is CASSQSPNEQFF. In nucleotides, the CDR3 is TGTGCCAGCAGCCAATCGCCCAATGAGCAGTTCTTC. The chain recombines TRBV16 with TRBJ2-1; D ambiguous. Trimming cost V 0 bases and J 6 bases, with 3 bases left between them. This CDR3 contains 12 residues. Germline V gene data show CDR1 as KGHSY and CDR2 as FQNENV.

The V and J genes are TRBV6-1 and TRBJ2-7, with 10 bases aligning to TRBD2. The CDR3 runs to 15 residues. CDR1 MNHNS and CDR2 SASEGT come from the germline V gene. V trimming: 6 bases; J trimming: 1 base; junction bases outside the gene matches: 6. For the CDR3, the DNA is TGTGCCAGCAGGGCAGGGACTAGCGTATCCTACGAGCAGTACTTC. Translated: CASRAGTSVSYEQYF.

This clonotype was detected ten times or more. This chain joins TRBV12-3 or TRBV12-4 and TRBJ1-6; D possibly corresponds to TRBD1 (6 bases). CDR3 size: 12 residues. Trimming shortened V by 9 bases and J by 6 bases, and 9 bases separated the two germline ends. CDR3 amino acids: CASADSNSPLHF. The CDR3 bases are TGTGCCAGTGCGGACAGTAATTCACCCCTCCACTTT.

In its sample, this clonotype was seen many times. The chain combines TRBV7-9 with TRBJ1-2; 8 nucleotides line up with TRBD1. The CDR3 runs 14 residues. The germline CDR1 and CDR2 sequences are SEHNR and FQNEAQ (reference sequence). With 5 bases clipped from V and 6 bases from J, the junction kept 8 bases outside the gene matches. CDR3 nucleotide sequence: TGTGCCAGCAGCGCACCGACAGGGGATGATGGCTACACCTTC. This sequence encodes CASSAPTGDDGYTF.

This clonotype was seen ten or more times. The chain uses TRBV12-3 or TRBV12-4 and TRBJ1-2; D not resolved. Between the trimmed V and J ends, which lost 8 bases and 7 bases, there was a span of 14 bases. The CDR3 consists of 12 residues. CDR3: CASRSPGSGYTF. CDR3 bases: TGTGCCAGCCGATCGCCAGGTTCTGGCTACACCTTC.

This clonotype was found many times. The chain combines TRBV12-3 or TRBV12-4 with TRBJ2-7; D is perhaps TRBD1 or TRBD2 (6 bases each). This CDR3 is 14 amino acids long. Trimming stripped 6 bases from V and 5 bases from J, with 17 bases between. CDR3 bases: TGTGCCAGCAGGGCCGGGAGACAGGTCGACGAGCAGTACTTC. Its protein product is CASRAGRQVDEQYF.

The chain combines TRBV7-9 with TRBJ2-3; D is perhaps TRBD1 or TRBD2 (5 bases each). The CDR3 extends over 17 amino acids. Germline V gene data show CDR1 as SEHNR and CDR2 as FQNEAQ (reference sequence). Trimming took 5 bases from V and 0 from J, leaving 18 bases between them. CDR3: CASSPRGGETSTDTQYF. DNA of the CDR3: TGTGCCAGCAGCCCCCGTGGGGGAGAAACTAGCACAGATACGCAGTATTTT.